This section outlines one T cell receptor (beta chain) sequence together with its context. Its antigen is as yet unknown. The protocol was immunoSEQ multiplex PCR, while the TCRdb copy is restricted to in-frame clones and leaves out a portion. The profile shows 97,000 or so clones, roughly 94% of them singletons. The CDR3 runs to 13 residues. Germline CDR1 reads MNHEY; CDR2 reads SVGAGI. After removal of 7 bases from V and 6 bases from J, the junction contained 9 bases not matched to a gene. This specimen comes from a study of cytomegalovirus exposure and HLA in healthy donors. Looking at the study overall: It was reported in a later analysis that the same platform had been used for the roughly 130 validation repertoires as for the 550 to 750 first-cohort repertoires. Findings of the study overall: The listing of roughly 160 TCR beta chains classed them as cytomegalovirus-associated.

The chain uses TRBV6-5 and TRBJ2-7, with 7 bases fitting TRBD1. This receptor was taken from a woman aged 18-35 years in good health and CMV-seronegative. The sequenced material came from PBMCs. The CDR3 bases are TGTGCCAGCAAGAAAAGACAGGGCTCCGAGCAGTACTTC. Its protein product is CASKKRQGSEQYF.